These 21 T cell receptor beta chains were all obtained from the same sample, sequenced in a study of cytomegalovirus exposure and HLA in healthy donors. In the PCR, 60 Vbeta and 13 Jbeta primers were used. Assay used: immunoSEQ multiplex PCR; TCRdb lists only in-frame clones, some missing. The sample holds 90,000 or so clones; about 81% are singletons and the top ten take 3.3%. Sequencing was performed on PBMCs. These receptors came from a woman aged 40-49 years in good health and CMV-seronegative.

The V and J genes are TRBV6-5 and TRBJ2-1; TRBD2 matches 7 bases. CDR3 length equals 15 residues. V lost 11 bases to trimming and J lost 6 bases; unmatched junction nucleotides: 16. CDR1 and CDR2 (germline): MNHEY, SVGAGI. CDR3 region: CASLRELGKANEQFF. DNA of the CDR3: TGTGCCTCATTGCGGGAGCTAGGGAAAGCCAATGAGCAGTTCTTC.

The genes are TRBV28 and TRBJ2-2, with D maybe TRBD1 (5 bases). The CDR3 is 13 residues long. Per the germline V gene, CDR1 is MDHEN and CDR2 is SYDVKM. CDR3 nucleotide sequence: TGTGCGGGGCAGGGTGCGAACACCGGGGAGCTGTTTTTT. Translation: CAGQGANTGELFF.

The CDR3 nucleotides read TGTGCCAGCAGCCGTAGACGACAGGTAGCCGAGCAGTACTTC. Protein sequence: CASSRRRQVAEQYF. The J gene is TRBJ2-7, the V gene TRBV14; D is perhaps TRBD1 (6 bases). Trimming shortened V by 4 bases and J by 6 bases, and 16 bases separated the two germline ends. This CDR3 is built from 14 residues. Looked up from germline, CDR1 is SGHDN and CDR2 is FVKESK.

The CDR3 DNA is TGTGCCAGCAGCTCGAAGGGACTAGCGGGAGGGACGAACACCGGGGAGCTGTTTTTT. Residues: CASSSKGLAGGTNTGELFF. This rearrangement joins TRBV5-4 to TRBJ2-2; 16 nucleotides line up with TRBD2. Germline-derived CDR1 and CDR2 are SGHNT and YYREEE (reference sequence). V lost 3 bases and J lost 0; bases outside the gene matches: 5. CDR3 length: 19 amino acids.

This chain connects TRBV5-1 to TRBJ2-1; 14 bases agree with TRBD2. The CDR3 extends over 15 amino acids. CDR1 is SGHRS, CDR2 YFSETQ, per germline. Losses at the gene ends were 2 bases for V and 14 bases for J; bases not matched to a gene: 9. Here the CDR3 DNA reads TGCGCCAGCAGCTTTCCCGGGACTAGCGGGAGAGATGAGTTCTTC. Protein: CASSFPGTSGRDEFF.

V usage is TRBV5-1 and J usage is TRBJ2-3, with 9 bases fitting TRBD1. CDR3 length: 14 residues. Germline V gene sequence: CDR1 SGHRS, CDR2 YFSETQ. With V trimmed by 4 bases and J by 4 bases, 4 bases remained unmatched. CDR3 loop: CASSRTGVPDTQYF. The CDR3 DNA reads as TGCGCCAGCAGCAGGACAGGGGTACCAGATACGCAGTATTTT.

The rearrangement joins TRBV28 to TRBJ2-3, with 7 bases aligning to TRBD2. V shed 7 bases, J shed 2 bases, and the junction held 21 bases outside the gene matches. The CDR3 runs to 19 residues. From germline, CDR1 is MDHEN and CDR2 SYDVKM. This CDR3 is CASTPGLADLQTLTDTQYF. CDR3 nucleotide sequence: TGTGCCAGCACCCCGGGCCTAGCGGACCTTCAAACCCTCACAGATACGCAGTATTTT.

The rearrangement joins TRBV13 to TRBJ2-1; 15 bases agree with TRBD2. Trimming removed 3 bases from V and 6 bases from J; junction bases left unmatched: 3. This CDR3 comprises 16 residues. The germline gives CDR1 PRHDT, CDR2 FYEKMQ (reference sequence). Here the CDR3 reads CASSFRTSGRGNEQFF. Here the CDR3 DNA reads TGTGCCAGCAGCTTCCGGACTAGCGGGAGGGGCAATGAGCAGTTCTTC.

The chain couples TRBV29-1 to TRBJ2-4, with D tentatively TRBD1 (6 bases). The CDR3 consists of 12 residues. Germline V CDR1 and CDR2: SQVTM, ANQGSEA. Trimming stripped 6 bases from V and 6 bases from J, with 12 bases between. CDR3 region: CSVDSPRNIQYF. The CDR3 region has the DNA TGCAGCGTGGACAGTCCGCGAAACATTCAGTACTTC.

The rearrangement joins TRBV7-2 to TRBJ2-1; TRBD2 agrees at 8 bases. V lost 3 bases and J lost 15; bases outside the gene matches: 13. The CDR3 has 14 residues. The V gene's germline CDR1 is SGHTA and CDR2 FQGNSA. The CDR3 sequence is CASSLGYSGAARFF. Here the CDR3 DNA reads TGTGCCAGCAGCTTGGGATATAGCGGGGCGGCACGGTTCTTC.

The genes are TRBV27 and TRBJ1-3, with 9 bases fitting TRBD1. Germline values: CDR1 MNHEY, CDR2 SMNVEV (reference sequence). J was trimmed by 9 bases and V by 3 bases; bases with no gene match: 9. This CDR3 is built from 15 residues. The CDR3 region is CASSLYGQGQCTIYF. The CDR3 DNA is TGTGCCAGCAGTTTGTACGGACAGGGGCAGTGCACCATATATTTT.

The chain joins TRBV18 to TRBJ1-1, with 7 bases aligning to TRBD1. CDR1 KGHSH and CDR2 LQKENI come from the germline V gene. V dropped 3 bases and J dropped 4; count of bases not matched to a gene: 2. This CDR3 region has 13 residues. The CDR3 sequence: CASSPAGGTEAFF. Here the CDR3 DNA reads TGTGCCAGCTCACCCGCAGGGGGCACTGAAGCTTTCTTT.

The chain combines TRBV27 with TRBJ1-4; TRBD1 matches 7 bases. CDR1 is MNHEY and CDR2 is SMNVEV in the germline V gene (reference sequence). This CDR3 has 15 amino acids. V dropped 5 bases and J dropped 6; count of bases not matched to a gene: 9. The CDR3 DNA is TGTGCCAGCAGTACCTCCAGAAGGGGGCATGAAAAACTGTTTTTT. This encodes CASSTSRRGHEKLFF.

CDR3 bases: TGTGCCATCAGTCCCGCGCGGGACAGGGGATACAATGAGCAGTTCTTC. It is translated as CAISPARDRGYNEQFF. The chain has TRBV10-3 and TRBJ2-1; 10 nucleotides align to TRBD1. CDR1 ENHRY and CDR2 SYGVKD come from the germline V gene. The CDR3 loop spans 16 amino acids. The trim removed 5 bases at V and 4 bases at J, leaving 8 bases unmatched.

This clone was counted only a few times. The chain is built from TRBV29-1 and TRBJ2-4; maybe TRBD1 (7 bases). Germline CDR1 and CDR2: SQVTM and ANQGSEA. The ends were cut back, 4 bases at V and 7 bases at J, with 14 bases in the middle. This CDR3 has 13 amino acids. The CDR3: CSVGAGGGNIQYF. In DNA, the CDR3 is TGCAGCGTTGGAGCAGGGGGAGGTAACATTCAGTACTTC. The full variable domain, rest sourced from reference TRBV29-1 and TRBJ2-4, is SAVISQKPSRDICQRGTSLTIQCQVDSQVTMMFWYRQQPGQSLTLIATANQGSEATYESGFVIDKFPISRPNLTFSTLTVSNMSPEDSSIYLCSVGAGGGNIQYFGAGTRLSVL.

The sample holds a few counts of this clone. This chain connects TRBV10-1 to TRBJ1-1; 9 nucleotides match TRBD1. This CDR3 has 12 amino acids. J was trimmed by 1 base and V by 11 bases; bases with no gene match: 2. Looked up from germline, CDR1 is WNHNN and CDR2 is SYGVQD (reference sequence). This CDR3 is CAGGQGNTEAFF. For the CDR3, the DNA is TGCGCCGGGGGACAGGGGAACACTGAAGCTTTCTTT.

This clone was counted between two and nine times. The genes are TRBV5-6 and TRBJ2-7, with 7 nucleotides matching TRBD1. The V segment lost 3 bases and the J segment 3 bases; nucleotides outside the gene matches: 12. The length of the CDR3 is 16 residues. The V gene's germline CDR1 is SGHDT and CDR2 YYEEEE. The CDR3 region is CASSSARDSPYYEQYF. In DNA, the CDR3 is TGTGCCAGCAGCTCAGCCCGGGACAGCCCCTACTACGAGCAGTACTTC. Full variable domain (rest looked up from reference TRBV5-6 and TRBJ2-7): DAGVTQSPTHLIKTRGQQVTLRCSPKSGHDTVSWYQQALGQGPQFIFQYYEEEERQRGNFPDRFSGHQFPNYSSELNVNALLLGDSALYLCASSSARDSPYYEQYFGPGTRLTVT.

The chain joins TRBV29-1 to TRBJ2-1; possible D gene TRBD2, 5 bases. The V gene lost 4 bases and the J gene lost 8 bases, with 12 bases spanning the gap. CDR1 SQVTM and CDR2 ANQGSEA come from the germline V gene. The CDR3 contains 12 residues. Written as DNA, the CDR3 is TGCAGCGTTGCCCGGGGAAGATATGAGCAGTTCTTC. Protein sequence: CSVARGRYEQFF.

The CDR3 DNA reads as TGTGCCAGCAGCTTGGGGGTGACAGGGGACTATGGCTACACCTTC. It translates to CASSLGVTGDYGYTF. V gene TRBV5-6 combines with J gene TRBJ1-2; 8 positions agree with TRBD1. The length of the CDR3 is 15 residues. V was clipped by 0 bases and J by 3 bases; unmatched bases: 4. Germline V gene data show CDR1 as SGHDT and CDR2 as YYEEEE.

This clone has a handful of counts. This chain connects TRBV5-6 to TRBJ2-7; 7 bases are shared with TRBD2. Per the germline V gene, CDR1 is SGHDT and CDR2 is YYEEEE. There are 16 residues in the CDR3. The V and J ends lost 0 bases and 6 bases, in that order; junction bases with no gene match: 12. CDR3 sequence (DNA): TGTGCCAGCAGCTTGGCTCCCCCGGGGGGAAGGGGCGAGCAGTACTTC. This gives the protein CASSLAPPGGRGEQYF.

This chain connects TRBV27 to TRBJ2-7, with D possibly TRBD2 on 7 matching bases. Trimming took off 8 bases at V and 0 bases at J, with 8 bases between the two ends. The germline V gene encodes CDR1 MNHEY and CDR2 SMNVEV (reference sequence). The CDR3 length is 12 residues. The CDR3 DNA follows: TGTGCCAGCCGGGGGGCCTCCTACGAGCAGTACTTC. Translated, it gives CASRGASYEQYF.